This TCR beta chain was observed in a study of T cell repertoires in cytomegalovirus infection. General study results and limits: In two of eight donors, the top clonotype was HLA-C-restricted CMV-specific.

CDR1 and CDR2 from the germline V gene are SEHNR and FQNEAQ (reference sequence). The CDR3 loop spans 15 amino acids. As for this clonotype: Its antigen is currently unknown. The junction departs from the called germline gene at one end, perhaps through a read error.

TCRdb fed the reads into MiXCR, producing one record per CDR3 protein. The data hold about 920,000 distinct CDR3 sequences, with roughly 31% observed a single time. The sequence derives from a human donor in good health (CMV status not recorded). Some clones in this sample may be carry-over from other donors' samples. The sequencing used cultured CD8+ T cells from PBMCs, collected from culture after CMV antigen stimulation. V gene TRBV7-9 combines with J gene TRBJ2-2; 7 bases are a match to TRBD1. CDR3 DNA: TGTGCCAGCCGCGACAGGGTTGACTTTACCGGGGAGCCGTTTTTT. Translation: CASRDRVDFTGEPFF.